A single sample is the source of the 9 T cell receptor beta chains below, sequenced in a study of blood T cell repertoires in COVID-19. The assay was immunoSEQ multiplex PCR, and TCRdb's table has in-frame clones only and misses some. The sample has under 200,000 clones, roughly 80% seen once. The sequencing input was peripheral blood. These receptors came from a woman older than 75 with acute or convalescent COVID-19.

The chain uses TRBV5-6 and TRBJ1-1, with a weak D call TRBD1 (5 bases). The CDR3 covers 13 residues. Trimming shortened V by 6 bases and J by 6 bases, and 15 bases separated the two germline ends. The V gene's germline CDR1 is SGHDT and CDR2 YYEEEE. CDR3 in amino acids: CASTKERRAEAFF. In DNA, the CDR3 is TGTGCCAGCACCAAAGAGCGCAGGGCTGAAGCTTTCTTT.

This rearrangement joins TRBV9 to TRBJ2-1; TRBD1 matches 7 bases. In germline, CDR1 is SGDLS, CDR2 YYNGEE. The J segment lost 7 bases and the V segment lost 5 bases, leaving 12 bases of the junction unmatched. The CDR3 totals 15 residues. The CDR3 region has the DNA TGTGCCAGCAGTGTAACAGGGGTCACCGGAAATGAGCAGTTCTTC. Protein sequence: CASSVTGVTGNEQFF.

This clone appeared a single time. CDR3: CASSLGQQAFEAFF. The CDR3 DNA reads TGTGCCAGCAGCTTAGGCCAACAGGCTTTTGAAGCTTTCTTT. This chain links TRBV7-9 with TRBJ1-1; D is possibly TRBD1 (5 bases). The CDR3 sequence is 14 residues long. Germline V gene lookup returns CDR1 SEHNR and CDR2 FQNEAQ (reference sequence). Trimming cost V 1 base and J 7 bases, with 13 bases left between them.

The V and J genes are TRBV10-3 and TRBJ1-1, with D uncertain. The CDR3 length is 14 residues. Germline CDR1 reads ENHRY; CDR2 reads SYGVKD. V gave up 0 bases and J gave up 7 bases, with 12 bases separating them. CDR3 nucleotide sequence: TGTGCCATCAGTGAGTCCGTGAAAGTCGGTGAAGCTTTCTTT. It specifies CAISESVKVGEAFF.

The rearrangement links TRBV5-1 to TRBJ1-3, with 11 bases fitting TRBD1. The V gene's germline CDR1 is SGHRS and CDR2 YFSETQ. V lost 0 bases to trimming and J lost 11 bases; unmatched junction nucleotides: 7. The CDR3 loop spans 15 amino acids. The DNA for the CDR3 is TGCGCCAGCAGCTTGGCCGTAGGACAGGGGGCATCCATATATTTT. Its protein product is CASSLAVGQGASIYF. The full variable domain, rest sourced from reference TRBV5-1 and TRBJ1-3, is KAGVTQTPRYLIKTRGQQVTLSCSPISGHRSVSWYQQTPGQGLQFLFEYFSETQRNKGNFPGRFSGRQFSNSRSEMNVSTLELGDSALYLCASSLAVGQGASIYFGEGSWLTVV.

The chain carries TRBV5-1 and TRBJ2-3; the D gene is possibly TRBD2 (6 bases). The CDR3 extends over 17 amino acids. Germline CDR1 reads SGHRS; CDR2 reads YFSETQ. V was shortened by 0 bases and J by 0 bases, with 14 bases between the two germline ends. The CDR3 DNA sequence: TGCGCCAGCAGCTTGGGACGAGCGGGCGCTAGCACAGATACGCAGTATTTT. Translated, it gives CASSLGRAGASTDTQYF.

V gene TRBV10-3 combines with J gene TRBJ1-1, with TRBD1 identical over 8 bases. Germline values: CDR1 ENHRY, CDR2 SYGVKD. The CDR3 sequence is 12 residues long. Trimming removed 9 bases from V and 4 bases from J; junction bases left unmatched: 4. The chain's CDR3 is CAIQTGATEAFF. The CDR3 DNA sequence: TGTGCCATACAGACAGGGGCCACTGAAGCTTTCTTT.

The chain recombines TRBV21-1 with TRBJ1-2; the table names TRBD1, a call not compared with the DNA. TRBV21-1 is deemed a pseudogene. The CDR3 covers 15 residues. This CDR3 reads CASSSQDRGNYGYTF. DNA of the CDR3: TGTGCCAGCAGCTCCCAGGACAGGGGCAACTATGGCTACACCTTC.

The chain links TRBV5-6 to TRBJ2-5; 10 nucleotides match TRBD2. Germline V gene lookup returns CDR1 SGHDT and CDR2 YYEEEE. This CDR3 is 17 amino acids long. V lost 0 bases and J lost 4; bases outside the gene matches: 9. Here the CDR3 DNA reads TGTGCCAGCAGCTTGGCCAGAATAGCGGGGGGCTTAGAGACCCAGTACTTC. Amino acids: CASSLARIAGGLETQYF.